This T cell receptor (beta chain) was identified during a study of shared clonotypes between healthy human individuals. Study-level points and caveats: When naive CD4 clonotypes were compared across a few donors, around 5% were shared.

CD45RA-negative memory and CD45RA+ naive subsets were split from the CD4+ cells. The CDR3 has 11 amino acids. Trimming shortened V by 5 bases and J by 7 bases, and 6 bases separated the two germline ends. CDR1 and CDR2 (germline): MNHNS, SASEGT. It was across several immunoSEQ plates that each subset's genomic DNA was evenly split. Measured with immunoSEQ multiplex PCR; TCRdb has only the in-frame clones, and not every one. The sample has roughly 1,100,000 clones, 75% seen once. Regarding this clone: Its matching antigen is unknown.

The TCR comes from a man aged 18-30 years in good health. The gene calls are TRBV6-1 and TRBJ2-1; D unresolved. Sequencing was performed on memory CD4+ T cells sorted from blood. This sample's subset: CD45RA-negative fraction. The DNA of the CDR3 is TGTGCCAGCAGTCGAAGGAATGAGCAGTTCTTC. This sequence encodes CASSRRNEQFF.